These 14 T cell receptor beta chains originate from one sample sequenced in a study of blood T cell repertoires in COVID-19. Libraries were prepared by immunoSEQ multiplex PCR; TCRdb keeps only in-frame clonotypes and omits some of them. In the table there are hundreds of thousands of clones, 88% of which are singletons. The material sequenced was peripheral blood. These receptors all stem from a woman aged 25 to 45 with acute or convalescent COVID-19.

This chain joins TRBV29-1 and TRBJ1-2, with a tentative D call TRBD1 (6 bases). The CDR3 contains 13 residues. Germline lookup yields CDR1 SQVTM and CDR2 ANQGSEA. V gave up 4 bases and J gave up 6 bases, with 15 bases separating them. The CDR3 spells CSVGLGGLDGYTF. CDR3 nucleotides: TGCAGCGTTGGCCTAGGGGGATTAGATGGCTACACCTTC.

The CDR3 region has the DNA TGTGCCAGCAGCTCCGACAGGGGTCAGCCCCAGCATTTT. Encoded protein: CASSSDRGQPQHF. This sequence joins TRBV7-6 and TRBJ1-5; TRBD1 matches 8 bases. Germline V gene data show CDR1 as SGHVS and CDR2 as FNYEAQ. CDR3 length equals 13 residues. V lost 4 bases, J lost 6 bases, and 2 bases stayed unmatched.

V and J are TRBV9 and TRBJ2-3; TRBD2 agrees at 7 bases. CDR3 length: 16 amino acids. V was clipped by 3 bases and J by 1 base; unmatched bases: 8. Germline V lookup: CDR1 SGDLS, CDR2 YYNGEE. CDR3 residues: CASSEGGRGGTDTQYF. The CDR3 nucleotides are TGTGCCAGCAGCGAGGGAGGGAGGGGAGGCACAGATACGCAGTATTTT.

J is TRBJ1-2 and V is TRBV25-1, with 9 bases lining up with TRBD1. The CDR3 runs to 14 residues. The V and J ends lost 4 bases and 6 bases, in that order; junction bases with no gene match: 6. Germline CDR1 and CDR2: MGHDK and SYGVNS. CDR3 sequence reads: CASSATGGIDGYTF. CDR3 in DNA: TGTGCCAGCAGTGCCACAGGGGGCATTGATGGCTACACCTTC.

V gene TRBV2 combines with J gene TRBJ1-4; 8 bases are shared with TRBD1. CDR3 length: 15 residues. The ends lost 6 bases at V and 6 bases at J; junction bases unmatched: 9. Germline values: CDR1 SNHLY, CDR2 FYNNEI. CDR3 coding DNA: TGTGCCAGCAGACCCCGGGACAGGAGCCATGAAAAACTGTTTTTT. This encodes CASRPRDRSHEKLFF.

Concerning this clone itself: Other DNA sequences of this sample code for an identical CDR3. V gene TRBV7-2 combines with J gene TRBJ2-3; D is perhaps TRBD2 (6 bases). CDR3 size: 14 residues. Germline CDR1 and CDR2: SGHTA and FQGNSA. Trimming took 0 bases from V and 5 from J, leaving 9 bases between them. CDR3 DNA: TGTGCCAGCAGCTTAGCGGGAGCGGGAGATACGCAGTATTTT. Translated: CASSLAGAGDTQYF. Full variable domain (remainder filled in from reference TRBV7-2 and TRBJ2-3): GAGVSQSPSNKVTEKGKDVELRCDPISGHTALYWYRQSLGQGLEFLIYFQGNSAPDKSGLPSDRFSAERTGGSVSTLTIQRTQQEDSAVYLCASSLAGAGDTQYFGPGTRLTVL.

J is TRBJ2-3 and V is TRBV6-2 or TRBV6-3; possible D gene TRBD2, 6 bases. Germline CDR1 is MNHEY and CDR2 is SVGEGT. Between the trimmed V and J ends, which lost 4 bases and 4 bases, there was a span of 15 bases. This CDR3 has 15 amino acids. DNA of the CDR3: TGTGCCAGCAGTTTGACGGGAGTACCCGCAGATACGCAGTATTTT. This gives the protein CASSLTGVPADTQYF.

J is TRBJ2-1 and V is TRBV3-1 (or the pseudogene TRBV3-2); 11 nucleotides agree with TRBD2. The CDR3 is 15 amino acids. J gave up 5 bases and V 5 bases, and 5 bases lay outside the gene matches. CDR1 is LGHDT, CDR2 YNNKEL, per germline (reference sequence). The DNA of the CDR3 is TGTGCCAGCAGCGACAGACTAGCGGGAAACAATGAGCAGTTCTTC. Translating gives CASSDRLAGNNEQFF.

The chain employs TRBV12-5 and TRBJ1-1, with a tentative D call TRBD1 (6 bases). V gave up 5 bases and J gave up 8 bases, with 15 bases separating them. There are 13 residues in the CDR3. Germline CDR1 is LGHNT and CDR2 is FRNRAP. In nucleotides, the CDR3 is TGTGCTAGTGGTCCCGGACAGACCTTAGAAGCTTTCTTT. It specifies CASGPGQTLEAFF. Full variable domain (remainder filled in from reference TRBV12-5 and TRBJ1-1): DARVTQTPRHKVTEMGQEVTMRCQPILGHNTVFWYRQTMMQGLELLAYFRNRAPLDDSGMPKDRFSAEMPDATLATLKIQPSEPRDSAVYFCASGPGQTLEAFFGQGTRLTVV.

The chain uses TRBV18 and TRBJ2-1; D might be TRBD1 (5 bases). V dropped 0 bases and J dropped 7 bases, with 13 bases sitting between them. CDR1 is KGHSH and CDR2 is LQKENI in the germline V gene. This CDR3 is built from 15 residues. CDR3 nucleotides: TGTGCCAGCTCACCACCGTTACTTTACAGGAATGAGCAGTTCTTC. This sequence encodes CASSPPLLYRNEQFF.

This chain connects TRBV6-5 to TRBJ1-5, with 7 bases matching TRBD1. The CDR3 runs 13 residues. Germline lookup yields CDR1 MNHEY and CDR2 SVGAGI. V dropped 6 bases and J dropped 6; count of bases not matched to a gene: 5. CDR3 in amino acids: CASRTGSGQPQHF. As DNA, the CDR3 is TGTGCCAGCAGGACAGGGAGCGGTCAGCCCCAGCATTTT.

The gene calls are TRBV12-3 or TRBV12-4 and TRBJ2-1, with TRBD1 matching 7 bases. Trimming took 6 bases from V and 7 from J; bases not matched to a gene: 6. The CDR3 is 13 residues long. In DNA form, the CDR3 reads TGTGCCAGCAGGTTCGGGACAGAGAATGAGCAGTTCTTC. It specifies CASRFGTENEQFF.

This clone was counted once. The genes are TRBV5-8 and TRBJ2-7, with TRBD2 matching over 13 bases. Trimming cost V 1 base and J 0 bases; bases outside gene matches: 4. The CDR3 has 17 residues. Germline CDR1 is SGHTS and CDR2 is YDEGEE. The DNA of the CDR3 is TGTGCCAGCAGCTTGACTAGCGGGAGGGAAATCTCCTACGAGCAGTACTTC. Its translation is CASSLTSGREISYEQYF.

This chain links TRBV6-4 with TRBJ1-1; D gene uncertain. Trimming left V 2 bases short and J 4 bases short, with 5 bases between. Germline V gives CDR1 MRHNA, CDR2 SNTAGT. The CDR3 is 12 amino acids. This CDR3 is CASSDGSTEAFF. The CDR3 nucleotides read TGTGCCAGCAGTGACGGCAGCACTGAAGCTTTCTTT.